This entry features one T cell receptor beta chain sequence. Antigen: not known. These data are taken from a study of response to subunit inactivated influenza vaccine. Findings and limits, study-wide: Each seasonal flu vaccination may recruit only limited new T cells, authors suggested.

TCRdb ran MiXCR on the RT-PCR reads and lists one entry per CDR3 protein. The repertoire holds 860,000 or so distinct CDR3 sequences, with about 20% as singletons. This specimen was PBMCs from blood, taken around 5 days after vaccination. This TCR was recovered from a man aged 50-60 years who received an inactivated influenza vaccine.

CDR3 sequence reads: CASSLAVLSETQYF. CDR3 sequence (DNA): TGCGCCAGCAGCTTGGCCGTTTTATCGGAGACCCAGTACTTC. The chain uses TRBV5-1 and TRBJ2-5; D gene ambiguous. The CDR3 is 14 residues long. Between the trimmed V and J ends, which lost 0 bases and 5 bases, there was a span of 11 bases. Germline V gene data show CDR1 as SGHRS and CDR2 as YFSETQ.